What follows are 19 T cell receptor beta chains derived from one specimen sequenced in a study of cytomegalovirus exposure and HLA in healthy donors. Amplification used 60 Vbeta primers and 13 Jbeta primers. Repertoires were generated with immunoSEQ multiplex PCR, while TCRdb's copy carries only in-frame clones and drops some. The data contain 100,000 to 150,000 clones, 75% to 85% of them singletons. Sequencing was performed on PBMCs. Source of these receptors: a woman aged 45-65 years in good health and CMV-seropositive.

This rearrangement joins TRBV7-8 to TRBJ2-7, with TRBD2 matching 7 bases. This CDR3 is 15 amino acids long. V dropped 6 bases and J dropped 2; count of bases not matched to a gene: 10. CDR1 SGHVS and CDR2 FQNEAQ come from the germline V gene. DNA of the CDR3: TGTGCCAGCAGGCAAGATCTAGCGGTGGCCTACGAGCAGTACTTC. This gives the protein CASRQDLAVAYEQYF.

This clone was picked up a small number of times. The gene calls are TRBV7-2 and TRBJ1-1; 8 nucleotides match TRBD1. This CDR3 has 14 residues. From germline, CDR1 is SGHTA and CDR2 FQGNSA. V was pared by 3 bases and J by 1 base, with 1 base of the junction left unmatched. CDR3 coding DNA: TGTGCCAGCAGCTTGGACAGGGAGAACACTGAAGCTTTCTTT. Residues: CASSLDRENTEAFF.

This chain joins TRBV27 and TRBJ2-7; D uncertain. The ends were cut back, 5 bases at V and 13 bases at J, with 9 bases in the middle. From germline, CDR1 is MNHEY and CDR2 SMNVEV (reference sequence). The CDR3 extends over 9 amino acids. CDR3 bases: TGTGCCAGCAGTAGCATAGTCTACTTC. Encoded protein: CASSSIVYF.

The DNA for the CDR3 is TGCAGCGTTGCCCAGGGTTGGGCGATGAACACTGAAGCTTTCTTT. It specifies CSVAQGWAMNTEAFF. The chain couples TRBV29-1 to TRBJ1-1; tentatively, D is TRBD1 (5 bases). This CDR3 spans 15 amino acids. V was cut by 4 bases and J by 0 bases, with 15 bases left in between. Looked up from germline, CDR1 is SQVTM and CDR2 is ANQGSEA. The full variable domain, its missing parts supplied by reference TRBV29-1 and TRBJ1-1, is SAVISQKPSRDICQRGTSLTIQCQVDSQVTMMFWYRQQPGQSLTLIATANQGSEATYESGFVIDKFPISRPNLTFSTLTVSNMSPEDSSIYLCSVAQGWAMNTEAFFGQGTRLTVV.

The chain has TRBV7-9 and TRBJ1-2; TRBD1 matches 7 bases. Trimming took 8 bases from V and 2 from J; bases not matched to a gene: 5. The CDR3 runs 13 residues. Germline CDR1 reads SEHNR; CDR2 reads FQNEAQ (reference sequence). The CDR3 protein is CASERDSNYGYTF. The DNA for the CDR3 is TGTGCCAGCGAAAGGGACAGCAACTATGGCTACACCTTC.

The rearrangement uses TRBV7-9 and TRBJ1-1; D uncertain. The CDR3 contains 12 residues. CDR1 and CDR2 (germline): SEHNR, FQNEAQ (reference sequence). V shed 7 bases and J shed 4 bases, with 10 bases lying between them. CDR3 region: CASKRSATEAFF. CDR3 bases: TGTGCCAGCAAGAGGTCTGCCACTGAAGCTTTCTTT.

The chain couples TRBV18 to TRBJ2-3; 9 nucleotides agree with TRBD2. J lost 6 bases, V lost 1 base, and 5 bases had no gene match. In germline, CDR1 is KGHSH, CDR2 LQKENI. The CDR3 runs 15 residues. CDR3 DNA: TGTGCCAGCTCACCACGACTAGCGGACGGGGATACGCAGTATTTT. Amino acid sequence: CASSPRLADGDTQYF.

This chain uses TRBV7-2 with TRBJ2-5; 13 positions agree with TRBD2. Germline V CDR1 and CDR2: SGHTA, FQGNSA. V shed 5 bases and J 4 bases; nucleotides not matched to a gene: 4. The CDR3 covers 15 residues. Here the CDR3 DNA reads TGTGCCAGCAGCCCCCGACTAGCGGGGGGAGAGACCCAGTACTTC. Translating gives CASSPRLAGGETQYF.

CDR3 region: CASSQLKLAPQYF. DNA of the CDR3: TGCGCCAGCAGCCAGTTGAAACTAGCCCCGCAGTATTTT. This sequence joins TRBV4-3 and TRBJ2-3; D is perhaps TRBD2 (6 bases). The V gene's germline CDR1 is LGHNA and CDR2 YSLEER. This CDR3 has 13 amino acids. The V and J ends lost 3 bases and 10 bases respectively, with 14 bases between them.

This chain joins TRBV10-3 and TRBJ2-1, with 10 nucleotides matching TRBD2. The CDR3 length is 16 residues. In germline, CDR1 is ENHRY, CDR2 SYGVKD. With V trimmed by 5 bases and J by 1 base, 5 bases remained unmatched. CDR3 sequence: CAISPQAGGSYNEQFF. The CDR3 DNA follows: TGTGCCATCAGTCCCCAAGCGGGAGGGTCCTACAATGAGCAGTTCTTC.

The chain links TRBV30 to TRBJ2-1; possible D gene TRBD2, 5 bases. Trimming removed 4 bases from V and 0 bases from J, with 13 bases in between. This CDR3 has 15 residues. Germline assignment: CDR1 GTSNPN and CDR2 SVGIG (reference sequence). In nucleotides, the CDR3 is TGTGCCTGGACGCGGGTTCTGAGCTCCTACAATGAGCAGTTCTTC. Translated: CAWTRVLSSYNEQFF.

J is TRBJ2-5 and V is TRBV30; D is possibly TRBD2 (6 bases). The CDR3 covers 13 residues. Trimming took off 0 bases at V and 5 bases at J, with 10 bases between the two ends. Germline CDR1 GTSNPN, CDR2 SVGIG (reference sequence). In DNA form, the CDR3 reads TGTGCCTGGAGTGTGCGGGGTCCGGAGACCCAGTACTTC. Protein product: CAWSVRGPETQYF.

The J gene is TRBJ2-3, the V gene TRBV2; D is perhaps TRBD1 (5 bases). The V and J ends lost 4 bases and 0 bases respectively, with 8 bases between them. Per the germline V gene, CDR1 is SNHLY and CDR2 is FYNNEI. CDR3 length equals 14 residues. The CDR3 loop reads CASSGQISTDTQYF. The CDR3, as DNA: TGTGCCAGCAGTGGACAGATAAGCACAGATACGCAGTATTTT.

The V and J genes are TRBV2 and TRBJ2-5, with 10 bases aligning to TRBD2. Germline V gene data show CDR1 as SNHLY and CDR2 as FYNNEI. This CDR3 has 15 amino acids. The trim removed 6 bases at V and 2 bases at J, leaving 6 bases unmatched. CDR3 nucleotides: TGTGCCAGCAGGGCAGCGGGGGGGAAACAAGAGACCCAGTACTTC. Translating it yields CASRAAGGKQETQYF.

The chain couples TRBV9 to TRBJ1-6; tentative D call: TRBD1 (5 bases). Between the trimmed V and J ends, which lost 4 bases and 8 bases, there was a span of 13 bases. Germline CDR1 is SGDLS and CDR2 is YYNGEE. The CDR3 sequence is 14 residues long. CDR3 amino acids: CASSPMGGDSPLHF. The CDR3 nucleotides are TGTGCCAGCAGCCCCATGGGGGGAGATTCACCCCTCCACTTT.

The chain has TRBV19 and TRBJ2-5; TRBD2 matches 10 bases. The CDR3 contains 16 residues. Losses at the gene ends were 1 base for V and 0 bases for J; bases not matched to a gene: 2. The germline V gene has CDR1 LNHDA and CDR2 SQIVND (reference sequence). The CDR3 sequence is CASSIGTSGDQETQYF. The CDR3 bases are TGTGCCAGTAGTATAGGGACTAGCGGAGACCAAGAGACCCAGTACTTC.

The genes are TRBV9 and TRBJ2-1; D might be TRBD1 (6 bases). Per the germline V gene, CDR1 is SGDLS and CDR2 is YYNGEE. The V and J ends lost 3 bases and 0 bases respectively, with 10 bases between them. This CDR3 region has 15 residues. The CDR3 spells CASSAVGGSYNEQFF. CDR3 DNA: TGTGCCAGCAGCGCAGTAGGGGGCTCCTACAATGAGCAGTTCTTC.

V is TRBV18 and J is TRBJ1-1; possibly TRBD1 for D (5 bases). The CDR3 has 16 residues. The V and J ends lost 3 bases and 3 bases respectively, with 17 bases between them. Germline V gene sequence: CDR1 KGHSH, CDR2 LQKENI. The CDR3 DNA follows: TGTGCCAGCTCACCGACTCTTCGGGGGAGGGACACTGAAGCTTTCTTT. Translation gives CASSPTLRGRDTEAFF.

This rearrangement joins TRBV4-1 to TRBJ2-2, with 9 bases that match TRBD2. Germline-derived CDR1 and CDR2 are MGHRA and YSYEKL. The trim removed 2 bases at V and 7 bases at J, leaving 8 bases unmatched. The CDR3 is 16 amino acids. CDR3 amino acids: CASSQIGTSRLGELFF. The CDR3 bases are TGCGCCAGCAGCCAAATCGGGACTAGCAGGCTCGGGGAGCTGTTTTTT.